The 29 T cell receptor beta chains below all came from one sample that was sequenced in a study of blood T cells in healthy people across ages. The second PCR ran roughly 6 to 11 cycles with a sample-barcoded 5' primer and J-beta primers. MiXCR, run by TCRdb on the 5' RACE reads, gives a single entry per CDR3 protein. This repertoire shows 850,000 or so distinct CDR3 sequences, 25% to 35% found once; its top ten account for roughly 17%. Material for sequencing was blood. The receptors stem from a woman of 80 years or more in good health.

This clonotype showed up many times. The rearrangement uses TRBV4-3 and TRBJ1-2, with D perhaps matching TRBD1 (5 bases). Germline V gene sequence: CDR1 LGHNA, CDR2 YSLEER. This CDR3 has 14 residues. Trimming took off 6 bases at V and 5 bases at J, with 16 bases between the two ends. CDR3 sequence: CASSPGGVGYGYTF. The CDR3 DNA sequence: TGCGCCAGCAGTCCCGGGGGGGTTGGGTATGGCTACACCTTC.

On this clonotype: One base away lies a much larger clone, so this may be a sequencing read error. The chain combines TRBV4-3 with TRBJ1-6, with D maybe TRBD1 (5 bases). This CDR3 has 13 amino acids. The germline V gene encodes CDR1 LGHNA and CDR2 YSLEER. CDR3 coding DNA: TGCGCCAGCGGCCAAGATAGGGGTTCACCCCTCCACTTT. Its translation is CASGQDRGSPLHF.

This clonotype was detected many times. The chain links TRBV7-2 to TRBJ2-6, with D unclear. CDR3 length: 16 amino acids. CDR1 SGHTA and CDR2 FQGNSA come from the germline V gene. V was clipped by 5 bases and J by 1 base, with 12 bases between them. DNA of the CDR3: TGTGCCAGCAGCCCGTCCCTGGGGTCTGGGGCCAACGTCCTGACTTTC. Its protein product is CASSPSLGSGANVLTF.

The J gene is TRBJ2-7, the V gene TRBV27, with no clear D. The end of the DNA is better explained by TRBJ2-5, so the J call may be wrong. Germline V gene lookup returns CDR1 MNHEY and CDR2 SMNVEV (reference sequence). This CDR3 contains 13 residues. CDR3 nucleotides: TGTGCCAGCAGTGAAGCCCCTCTAGAGACCCAGTACTTC. Protein: CASSEAPLETQYF.

As for this clonotype: This clone may be a read error of a much larger clone one base away. DNA of the CDR3: TGTGCCAGCAGCTTAAACAGTGCACAAGAGGCCCAGTACTTC. This sequence encodes CASSLNSAQEAQYF. This chain links TRBV7-2 with TRBJ2-5, with unresolved D. In germline, CDR1 is SGHTA, CDR2 FQGNSA. There are 14 residues in the CDR3.

This clonotype was detected only a few times. An end of the junction does not agree with germline; a read error may underlie this. The V and J genes are TRBV6-4 and TRBJ2-5; 7 bases line up with TRBD2. The CDR3 length is 14 residues. CDR1 MRHNA and CDR2 SNTAGT come from the germline V gene. CDR3 residues: CASSDAGVQEAQYF. The CDR3, as DNA: TGTGCCAGCAGTGACGCGGGGGTGCAAGAGGCCCAGTACTTC.

V and J are TRBV14 and TRBJ2-3; TRBD1 agrees at 12 bases. Losses at the gene ends were 4 bases for V and 4 bases for J; bases not matched to a gene: 3. Germline V gives CDR1 SGHDN, CDR2 FVKESK. CDR3 length equals 15 residues. Written as DNA, the CDR3 is TGTGCCAGCAGCCGGGACAGGGGGCTTTCAGATACGCAGTATTTT. Its translation is CASSRDRGLSDTQYF.

V and J are TRBV7-9 and TRBJ2-7; 7 bases agree with TRBD2. J gave up 3 bases and V 1 base, and 6 bases lay outside the gene matches. The germline V gene has CDR1 SEHNR and CDR2 FQNEAQ (reference sequence). The CDR3 covers 15 residues. The DNA for the CDR3 is TGTGCCAGCAGCTTAGTAGAAGCGGGGAACTACGAGCAGTACTTC. Translation gives CASSLVEAGNYEQYF. Full variable domain (rest looked up from reference TRBV7-9 and TRBJ2-7): DTGVSQNPRHKITKRGQNVTFRCDPISEHNRLYWYRQTLGQGPEFLTYFQNEAQLEKSRLLSDRFSAERPKGSFSTLEIQRTEQGDSAMYLCASSLVEAGNYEQYFGPGTRLTVT.

In its sample, this clonotype was seen many times. The chain employs TRBV6-2 or TRBV6-3 and TRBJ1-2; no clear D. The length of the CDR3 is 15 residues. The V and J ends lost 6 bases and 0 bases respectively, with 14 bases between them. CDR1 and CDR2 (germline): MNHEY, SVGEGT. CDR3 in DNA: TGTGCCAGCAGATTCCGGGTCACTACTAACTATGGCTACACCTTC. This sequence encodes CASRFRVTTNYGYTF.

The sample holds many counts of this clonotype. The rearrangement joins TRBV7-9 to TRBJ2-3; D is uncertain. The ends were cut back, 10 bases at V and 0 bases at J, with 11 bases in the middle. The CDR3 extends over 13 amino acids. Germline CDR1 SEHNR, CDR2 FQNEAQ (reference sequence). The CDR3 DNA sequence: TGTGCCACCGGTACAATAAGCACAGATACGCAGTATTTT. Residues: CATGTISTDTQYF.

Points on this clonotype: A clone one base away is much larger, so this may be a read error. The CDR3 here is CASSKNAGAGGVGSNQPQHF. DNA for the CDR3: TGTGCCAGCAGCAAAAACGCCGGGGCAGGGGGTGTCGGAAGCAATCAGCCCCAGCATTTT. The chain recombines TRBV6-2 or TRBV6-3 with TRBJ1-5, with 7 nucleotides matching TRBD1. Germline V CDR1 and CDR2: MNHEY, SVGEGT. The ends lost 6 bases at V and 1 base at J; junction bases unmatched: 21. The length of the CDR3 is 20 residues.

The chain joins TRBV2 to TRBJ1-4; a weak D match, TRBD1 (5 bases). The germline V gene has CDR1 SNHLY and CDR2 FYNNEI. The CDR3 has 14 amino acids. V was pared by 5 bases and J by 7 bases, with 14 bases between. The CDR3 DNA follows: TGTGCCAGCAGTTCGGGCTCCCAGGGTGAAAAACTGTTTTTT. Its protein is CASSSGSQGEKLFF.

The sample holds a few counts of this clonotype. This chain joins TRBV5-1 and TRBJ2-1; TRBD2 agrees at 11 bases. CDR1 is SGHRS and CDR2 is YFSETQ in the germline V gene. J gave up 4 bases and V 5 bases, and 11 bases lay outside the gene matches. This CDR3 contains 17 residues. The CDR3: CASSGRVLAGGYNEQFF. CDR3 coding DNA: TGCGCCAGCAGTGGAAGGGTTCTAGCGGGGGGATACAATGAGCAGTTCTTC.

Comment on this clonotype: Just one base apart from a much larger clone, this may be a read error. The chain combines TRBV12-3 or TRBV12-4 with TRBJ2-5; TRBD1 or TRBD2 may be the D gene (6 bases each). The J call may not be correct, given that the DNA end is closer to TRBJ2-7. CDR3 size: 14 residues. DNA for the CDR3: TGTGCCAGCAGTTTGGGGGCTTTGGGGGGCGAGCAGTACTTC. Protein product: CASSLGALGGEQYF.

Comments on this clonotype: A much larger clone differs by one base, so this may be a read error. The J gene is TRBJ2-5, the V gene TRBV3-1, with unresolved D. V dropped 4 bases and J dropped 11 bases, with 14 bases sitting between them. The CDR3 runs to 12 residues. Germline V gene data show CDR1 as LGHDT and CDR2 as YNNKEL (reference sequence). For the CDR3, the DNA is TGTGCCAGCAGCCGGGCGCGGAATGAGCAGTACTTC. This gives the protein CASSRARNEQYF.

The J gene is TRBJ2-7, the V gene TRBV29-1; 7 nucleotides agree with TRBD1. Germline V lookup: CDR1 SQVTM, CDR2 ANQGSEA. V trimming: 3 bases; J trimming: 0 bases; junction bases outside the gene matches: 5. CDR3 length: 14 amino acids. The CDR3 DNA follows: TGCAGCGTTGAGAGGGACAGCGACTCCTACGAGCAGTACTTC. This codes for CSVERDSDSYEQYF.

V usage is TRBV28 and J usage is TRBJ1-1; no clear D gene. Trimming removed 3 bases from V and 3 bases from J, with 8 bases in between. The CDR3 extends over 13 amino acids. Germline V gene data show CDR1 as MDHEN and CDR2 as SYDVKM. CDR3 DNA: TGTGCCAGCAGTTTTGTGGGGTACACTGAAGCTTTCTTT. Amino acid sequence: CASSFVGYTEAFF.

The V call is TRBV6-6, the J call TRBJ1-2, with TRBD1 identical over 9 bases. This CDR3 is built from 15 residues. Germline V gene data show CDR1 as MNHNY and CDR2 as SVGAGI (reference sequence). The V and J ends lost 10 bases and 3 bases, in that order; junction bases with no gene match: 12. CDR3 coding DNA: TGTGCCAACCCGGGACAGGGTGTCAGCGACTATGGCTACACCTTC. Translation gives CANPGQGVSDYGYTF.

This clonotype was recorded at least ten times. CDR3 amino acids: CSAGGPPNTEAFF. The CDR3 DNA reads TGCAGCGCGGGGGGCCCTCCGAACACTGAAGCTTTCTTT. This sequence joins TRBV29-1 and TRBJ1-1; D may be TRBD1 (6 bases). The CDR3 has 13 amino acids. Germline CDR1 and CDR2: SQVTM and ANQGSEA. Trimming cost V 7 bases and J 1 base, with 13 bases left between them.

The chain joins TRBV7-9 to TRBJ2-6; TRBD1 aligns across 8 bases. CDR1 is SEHNR and CDR2 is FQNEAQ in the germline V gene (reference sequence). This CDR3 spans 17 amino acids. Trimming at V came to 1 base and at J to 4 bases, leaving 6 bases not matched to a gene. In DNA form, the CDR3 reads TGTGCCAGCAGCTTAGGGACAGGGCTGAGAGGGGCCAACGTCCTGACTTTC. Residues: CASSLGTGLRGANVLTF. Filled out from reference TRBV7-9 and TRBJ2-6, the complete variable domain reads DTGVSQNPRHKITKRGQNVTFRCDPISEHNRLYWYRQTLGQGPEFLTYFQNEAQLEKSRLLSDRFSAERPKGSFSTLEIQRTEQGDSAMYLCASSLGTGLRGANVLTFGAGSRLTVL.

This clonotype was found many times. The V call is TRBV5-1, the J call TRBJ2-3; 12 bases map to TRBD2. The CDR3 is 17 residues long. Germline CDR1 reads SGHRS; CDR2 reads YFSETQ. Unmatched junction bases numbered 2, after V lost 0 bases and J lost 0 bases. CDR3 sequence (DNA): TGCGCCAGCAGCTTGGGAGGGACTAGCGGGAGCACAGATACGCAGTATTTT. Translated, it gives CASSLGGTSGSTDTQYF.

This clonotype was detected only once. A read error may be the cause here, since a much bigger clone is one base away. The limits of the CDR3 on the DNA are not certain, so only TCRdb's listed CDR3 is given. The chain is built from TRBV5-1 and TRBJ2-6. Termini included, the CDR3 measures 15 amino acids. The germline V gene has CDR1 SGHRS and CDR2 YFSETQ. The CDR3 loop reads CASSGVGSGANVRTF.

This clonotype was found many times. The chain couples TRBV6-5 to TRBJ2-7, with TRBD1 matching 8 bases. The CDR3 spans 13 residues. CDR1 and CDR2 from the germline V gene are MNHEY and SVGAGI. The J segment lost 4 bases and the V segment lost 6 bases, leaving 5 bases of the junction unmatched. CDR3 in amino acids: CASSPWTGYEQYF. CDR3 nucleotides: TGTGCCAGCAGCCCCTGGACAGGGTACGAGCAGTACTTC.

For this clonotype: A much bigger clone sits one base away, suggesting this may be a read error. This sequence joins TRBV5-4 and TRBJ2-5, with 8 bases fitting TRBD1. There are 14 residues in the CDR3. CDR1 SGHNT and CDR2 YYREEE come from the germline V gene (reference sequence). The junction had 9 bases not matched to a gene; V was cut back by 0 bases and J by 11 bases. The CDR3 here is CASSLGGQGKEQYF. The DNA for the CDR3 is TGTGCCAGCAGCTTGGGCGGACAGGGAAAGGAGCAGTACTTC.

This clonotype was seen a few times. CDR3 nucleotide sequence: TGTGCCACCAGCAGACGGAAAGCTAGCACAGATACGCAGTATTTT. Protein: CATSRRKASTDTQYF. V gene TRBV15 combines with J gene TRBJ2-3; D is unclear. The CDR3 has 15 residues. The V end was cut by 2 bases, the J end by 0 bases, with 9 bases between. From germline, CDR1 is LNHNV and CDR2 YYDKDF (reference sequence).

This clonotype was observed at least ten times. This chain connects TRBV10-3 to TRBJ1-1; no definite D call. The CDR3 is 16 amino acids. CDR1 is ENHRY, CDR2 SYGVKD, per germline. V gave up 0 bases and J gave up 1 base, with 12 bases separating them. CDR3 coding DNA: TGTGCCATCAGTGAGTCGATGGGAGCCTCGAACACTGAAGCTTTCTTT. Its translation is CAISESMGASNTEAFF.

This clonotype occurred a few times. V and J are TRBV28 and TRBJ2-1, with 7 bases aligning to TRBD1. Trimming removed 7 bases from V and 6 bases from J; junction bases left unmatched: 9. There are 14 residues in the CDR3. The germline V gene has CDR1 MDHEN and CDR2 SYDVKM. CDR3 bases: TGTGCCAGCAACCAAGGGGGCCCTCTCAATGAGCAGTTCTTC. Protein: CASNQGGPLNEQFF.

This clonotype was seen at least ten times. The rearrangement uses TRBV5-1 and TRBJ2-5; D may be TRBD1 or TRBD2 (5 bases each). Germline CDR1 and CDR2: SGHRS and YFSETQ. The V and J ends lost 2 bases and 5 bases respectively, with 19 bases between them. CDR3 length: 16 residues. As DNA, the CDR3 is TGCGCCAGCAGCTTAGGTCGACAGACCGGCGGGGAGACCCAGTACTTC. Translated, it gives CASSLGRQTGGETQYF.

This clonotype has ten or more counts. V and J are TRBV20-1 and TRBJ2-3; a possible D gene is TRBD2 (6 bases). Germline V lookup: CDR1 DFQATT, CDR2 SNEGSKA (reference sequence). Deletions cut 6 bases from V and 2 bases from J, with 18 bases between. This CDR3 contains 15 residues. CDR3 residues: CSADKTGTPTDTQYF. CDR3 DNA sequence: TGCAGTGCGGATAAAACCGGGACTCCCACAGATACGCAGTATTTT.